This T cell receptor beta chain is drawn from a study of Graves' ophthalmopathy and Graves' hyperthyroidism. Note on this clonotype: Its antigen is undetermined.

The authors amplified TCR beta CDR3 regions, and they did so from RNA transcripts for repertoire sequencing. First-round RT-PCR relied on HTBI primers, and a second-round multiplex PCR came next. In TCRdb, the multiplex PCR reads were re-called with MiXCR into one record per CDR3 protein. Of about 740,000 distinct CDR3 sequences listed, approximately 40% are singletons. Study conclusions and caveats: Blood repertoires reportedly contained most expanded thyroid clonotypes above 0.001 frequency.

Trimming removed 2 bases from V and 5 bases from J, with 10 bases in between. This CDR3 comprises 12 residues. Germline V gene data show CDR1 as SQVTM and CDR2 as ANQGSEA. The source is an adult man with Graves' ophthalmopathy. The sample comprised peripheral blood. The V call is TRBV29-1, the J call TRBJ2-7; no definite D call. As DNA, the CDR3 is TGCAGCGTTGAATATGGGATTGACGAGCAGTACTTC. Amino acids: CSVEYGIDEQYF.